This T cell receptor beta chain was identified during a study of T cells after yellow fever vaccination (dated by TCRdb to between 2019 and 2020). About the full investigation: The SMART-Seq v4 Ultra Low Input RNA kit was used to prepare libraries from fractions with low cell numbers. To follow T-cell clones before and after both primary and booster YFV17D yellow fever vaccination, bulk TCR alpha and beta repertoires underwent longitudinal sequencing. Two healthy male donors, one aged 18 to 30 and one aged 30 to 40 years, were included in the cohort. Bulk PBMC replicates and cell subsets were isolated from blood drawn at multiple timepoints before and after both primary and secondary immunization.

According to the study, the label for this sample's treatment or condition signals: live attenuated yellow fever vaccine strain. PBMCs were isolated from peripheral blood using a standard Ficoll-Paque protocol. CD4 and CD8 T-cell fractions were isolated with Dynabeads CD4 and CD8 positive selection kits. TriZol was used to extract RNA from bulk PBMCs, from CD4 and CD8 fractions, and from dextramer-positive and dextramer-negative fractions. The germline V gene (reference sequence) supplies CDR1 GTSNPN and CDR2 SVGIG. Including cysteine and phenylalanine, the CDR3 has 16 amino acids. Here the CDR3 DNA is all that survives: 48 bases in frame from base 1. Trimming costs V 3 bases and J 13 bases, and their ends lie 28 bases apart. This clonotype has just a few counts. The antigen it binds to is not known. No per-base quality is available; no much larger clone lies one base away. Findings and caveats that apply to the study as a whole: Because abundant contaminating clonotypes from the bulk population could be contained in FACS-sorted repertoires, computational filtering was required. Compared with the primary T-cell response, the secondary T-cell response was faster but weaker, reaching its peak on day 5 rather than on day 15. The study included only a couple of donors, which limits how far the findings can be generalized. Most clones expanded after primary vaccination were re-detected after the booster (about 95% of CD4 and 80% to 90% of CD8), suggesting broad memory maintenance. A small fraction of clonotypes showed up in both the CD4 and CD8 compartments, probably as a result of convergent recombination.

Synthesis of TCR cDNA relied on 5'RACE template switching, a step that introduced a universal primer site along with unique molecular identifiers. cDNA synthesis was primed from both the TCR alpha and TCR beta constant segments. Library amplification involved two PCR steps, and the second step added sample barcodes and sequencing adapters. Sequencing of libraries was performed on Illumina HiSeq 2500 (2x100 bp) or NovaSeq (2x150 bp). Under the source paper's analysis protocol: Reads were demultiplexed and collapsed into UMI consensus sequences with MIGEC, and V(D)J alignment was performed with MiXCR. Clonotypes responding to the vaccine were identified with edgeR on replicate PBMC samples, with the criteria of FDR below 0.01 and a log2 fold change above 5 up to day 15. Each bulk clonotype received a CD4 or CD8 identity based on whether the sequenced CD4 or CD8 repertoire contained that clonotype at higher abundance. The public reads were run again by TCRdb, first through fastp at Q25 and then through MiXCR, and only productive beta chains were kept. Entries that share a CDR3 protein sequence are merged under the most common genes and DNA. TCRdb, not the authors, supplied the V and J calls. Counted in this sample were 200,000 to 300,000 distinct CDR3 sequences; approximately 6.3% of them appeared once. The ten largest clones represent 1.1% of the sample.

This specimen consisted of CD4+ T cells sorted from PBMCs, obtained on the day of the yellow fever booster vaccination. The receptor's source is a man under 40 who received the YFV17D yellow fever vaccine. The chain uses TRBV30 and TRBJ2-4; 6 matching bases give a weak D call of TRBD2. The CDR3 is CAWRYPLGTPHGRQYF. The DNA sequence follows: TGTGCCTGGAGGTACCCTCTGGGGACTCCACACGGTCGACAGTACTTC.